This T cell receptor (beta chain) was captured by sequencing in a study of CD8 T cells in ankylosing spondylitis. Study conclusions and caveats: In ankylosing spondylitis patients, matched synovial fluid reportedly showed significant enrichment of disease-linked clones.

TCRdb recomputed calls from the 5' RACE reads with MiXCR, one row per CDR3 protein. The sample carries around 140,000 distinct CDR3 sequences, about 10% recorded once. Germline loops: CDR1 LGHDT, CDR2 YNNKEL (reference sequence). Trimming cost V 7 bases and J 0 bases, with 10 bases left between them. The CDR3 spans 14 residues. In this sample, this clonotype turned up many times. Its antigen remains unidentified. The TCR originated in a female donor with ankylosing spondylitis or in good health (not recorded which). The V and J genes are TRBV3-1 and TRBJ2-1; a weak D match, TRBD2 (6 bases). Sample: blood, either unsorted or a sorted T cell fraction (not recorded which). The CDR3 nucleotides read TGTGCCAGCAAATCGGGAGTCTCCTACAATGAGCAGTTCTTC. Residues: CASKSGVSYNEQFF.